This entry lists 20 T cell receptor beta chains sequenced from one sample in a study of Tregs in tolerant kidney transplant recipients. Mixed chimerism was transient after nonmyeloablative marrow transplants from related graft donors. Data came from immunoSEQ multiplex PCR; TCRdb stores just in-frame clones and leaves some out. The table has tens of thousands of clones, under 95% seen once. Sequencing used CD4+ T cells from blood (PBMCs), obtained 12 months after the transplant. The receptors come from a human patient who received a combined kidney and bone marrow transplant. Some T cells could come from the graft donor.

This chain uses TRBV19 with TRBJ2-7, with TRBD1 matching 12 bases. V gave up 9 bases and J gave up 3 bases; unmatched junction bases: 15. The CDR3 is 17 residues long. Looked up from germline, CDR1 is LNHDA and CDR2 is SQIVND (reference sequence). The CDR3 coding sequence is TGTGCCAGCTCGGGACAGGGGGCTTTAGCGGGGGACTACGAGCAGTACTTC. It codes for CASSGQGALAGDYEQYF.

The rearrangement joins TRBV29-1 to TRBJ2-3; TRBD2 is a possible D gene (6 bases). CDR1 SQVTM and CDR2 ANQGSEA come from the germline V gene. The CDR3 covers 13 residues. The germline V and J ends were trimmed by 4 bases and 6 bases, with 14 bases remaining between them. The CDR3 region has the DNA TGCAGCGTTGCCCGACTAGAAGCGGATACGCAGTATTTT. Protein sequence: CSVARLEADTQYF.

This chain connects TRBV6-6 to TRBJ1-5, with D perhaps matching TRBD1 (6 bases). Per germline, CDR1 MNHNY and CDR2 SVGAGI (reference sequence). The ends were cut back, 0 bases at V and 4 bases at J, with 10 bases in the middle. This CDR3 has 15 residues. CDR3 residues: CASSYSPTGNQPQHF. The CDR3 coding sequence is TGTGCCAGCAGTTACTCCCCCACAGGGAATCAGCCCCAGCATTTT.

The chain couples TRBV18 to TRBJ2-5; TRBD2 is a possible D gene (6 bases). CDR1 is KGHSH and CDR2 is LQKENI in the germline V gene. The length of the CDR3 is 17 residues. Trimming took 3 bases from V and 5 from J, leaving 22 bases between them. CDR3 DNA sequence: TGTGCCAGCTCACCGGCTCCGGGACTCGCATCGCGGGAGACCCAGTACTTC. Translation: CASSPAPGLASRETQYF.

V and J are TRBV5-1 and TRBJ2-5, with 9 bases matching TRBD1. The J call may be incorrect, as the DNA end agrees better with TRBJ2-7. CDR1 and CDR2 (germline): SGHRS, YFSETQ. CDR3 length equals 14 residues. DNA for the CDR3: TGCGCCAGCAGCTCGGGACAGGGACCGTACGAGCAGTACTTC. Encoded protein: CASSSGQGPYEQYF.

The chain joins TRBV27 to TRBJ2-7; TRBD2 agrees at 8 bases. V was pared by 8 bases and J by 9 bases, with 15 bases of the junction left unmatched. The CDR3 is made up of 14 amino acids. CDR1 is MNHEY and CDR2 is SMNVEV in the germline V gene (reference sequence). The CDR3 reads CASGHAGGNRAQYF. The CDR3 DNA reads as TGTGCCAGCGGGCATGCGGGGGGAAATCGGGCGCAGTACTTC.

V is TRBV7-2 and J is TRBJ1-5; no definite D call. Trimming pared 0 bases from V and 0 bases from J, leaving 15 bases between. The germline V gene has CDR1 SGHTA and CDR2 FQGNSA. The CDR3 is made up of 18 amino acids. DNA of the CDR3: TGTGCCAGCAGCTTAGCGCGGCAGGCCGCGGGTAGCAATCAGCCCCAGCATTTT. It is translated as CASSLARQAAGSNQPQHF.

The gene calls are TRBV5-4 and TRBJ2-3; 8 nucleotides line up with TRBD2. The germline CDR1 and CDR2 sequences are SGHNT and YYREEE (reference sequence). This CDR3 has 14 amino acids. V lost 3 bases, J lost 4 bases, and 4 bases stayed unmatched. The CDR3 nucleotides are TGTGCCAGCAGCTCGGGACTAGAAGCAGATACGCAGTATTTT. Its translation is CASSSGLEADTQYF.

The chain couples TRBV28 to TRBJ2-3; a possible D gene is TRBD2 (5 bases). This CDR3 is built from 13 residues. Germline V lookup: CDR1 MDHEN, CDR2 SYDVKM. Trimming took off 5 bases at V and 5 bases at J, with 11 bases between the two ends. CDR3 coding DNA: TGTGCCAGCAGTCCGGGGTGGAAAGATACGCAGTATTTT. It codes for CASSPGWKDTQYF. Together with reference TRBV28 and TRBJ2-3, the CDR3 gives the full variable domain: DVKVTQSSRYLVKRTGEKVFLECVQDMDHENMFWYRQDPGLGLRLIYFSYDVKMKEKGDIPEGYSVSREKKERFSLILESASTNQTSMYLCASSPGWKDTQYFGPGTRLTVL.

In nucleotides, the CDR3 is TGTGCCAGCAGTGACCGAGAGACCCAGTACTTC. Protein product: CASSDRETQYF. This sequence joins TRBV6-4 and TRBJ2-5; no reliable D call. Germline-derived CDR1 and CDR2 are MRHNA and SNTAGT. Trimming shortened V by 2 bases and J by 4 bases, and 2 bases separated the two germline ends. The CDR3 contains 11 residues.

The genes are TRBV7-3 and TRBJ2-7, with TRBD1 identical over 8 bases. Trimming at V came to 3 bases and at J to 7 bases, leaving 5 bases not matched to a gene. This CDR3 region has 13 residues. Germline assignment: CDR1 SGHTA and CDR2 FQGTGA. CDR3 residues: CASSFQGAREQYF. CDR3 nucleotides: TGTGCCAGCAGCTTTCAGGGGGCGCGGGAGCAGTACTTC. The variable domain in full, completed from reference TRBV7-3 and TRBJ2-7, reads GAGVSQTPSNKVTEKGKYVELRCDPISGHTALYWYRQSLGQGPEFLIYFQGTGAADDSGLPNDRFFAVRPEGSVSTLKIQRTERGDSAVYLCASSFQGAREQYFGPGTRLTVT.

This clone showed up just once. The rearrangement joins TRBV5-1 to TRBJ2-1; D is undetermined. The CDR3 runs to 16 residues. With 0 bases removed from V and 4 bases from J, the gap between germline ends came to 14 bases. CDR1 and CDR2 from the germline V gene are SGHRS and YFSETQ. This chain's CDR3 is CASSLGAARVYNEQFF. In DNA form, the CDR3 reads TGCGCCAGCAGCTTGGGTGCGGCACGAGTATACAATGAGCAGTTCTTC.

The chain combines TRBV5-8 with TRBJ2-3; the D is unclear. CDR1 SGHTS and CDR2 YDEGEE come from the germline V gene. Deletions cut 0 bases from V and 5 bases from J, with 4 bases between. The CDR3 is 12 residues long. This CDR3 reads CASSLVVDTQYF. CDR3 sequence (DNA): TGTGCCAGCAGCTTGGTAGTAGATACGCAGTATTTT.

The rearrangement uses TRBV4-2 and TRBJ1-2, with 8 bases fitting TRBD1. This CDR3 is built from 17 residues. The J segment lost 6 bases and the V segment lost 3 bases, leaving 15 bases of the junction unmatched. The germline V gene has CDR1 LGHNA and CDR2 YNFKEQ. CDR3 sequence (DNA): TGTGCCAGCAGCCATTCTACTTCGGACAGGGCTATTAATGGCTACACCTTC. Protein: CASSHSTSDRAINGYTF.

The J gene is TRBJ1-2, the V gene TRBV18; 8 bases fit TRBD1. The V segment lost 4 bases and the J segment 3 bases; nucleotides outside the gene matches: 4. Germline V gene data show CDR1 as KGHSH and CDR2 as LQKENI. The CDR3 loop spans 14 amino acids. The CDR3 coding sequence is TGTGCCAGCTCACTACAGGGGGGGGACTATGGCTACACCTTC. Amino acids: CASSLQGGDYGYTF.

The V and J genes are TRBV14 and TRBJ2-1; possible D gene TRBD2, 6 bases. The CDR3 loop spans 19 amino acids. V lost 4 bases and J 3 bases, leaving 25 bases between the germline ends. CDR1 and CDR2 from the germline V gene are SGHDN and FVKESK. In nucleotides, the CDR3 is TGTGCCAGCAGCCCCGCGCCTAAGTTCTTCGGGGGATACTACAATGAGCAGTTCTTC. Encoded protein: CASSPAPKFFGGYYNEQFF.

The gene calls are TRBV7-8 and TRBJ2-2; a possible D gene is TRBD2 (5 bases). V dropped 5 bases and J dropped 0 bases, with 13 bases sitting between them. The germline V gene has CDR1 SGHVS and CDR2 FQNEAQ. CDR3 length equals 16 residues. The CDR3 region is CASSPITGANTGELFF. In DNA, the CDR3 is TGTGCCAGCAGCCCCATAACCGGGGCGAACACCGGGGAGCTGTTTTTT.

The chain carries TRBV30 and TRBJ1-1; tentative D call: TRBD1 (6 bases). Germline loops: CDR1 GTSNPN, CDR2 SVGIG (reference sequence). The CDR3 loop spans 14 amino acids. The V gene lost 4 bases and the J gene lost 0 bases, with 12 bases spanning the gap. The CDR3 protein is CAWTRGGMNTEAFF. CDR3 DNA: TGTGCCTGGACGCGGGGGGGCATGAACACTGAAGCTTTCTTT.

The chain combines TRBV19 with TRBJ1-5; possible D gene TRBD1, 5 bases. Germline CDR1 is LNHDA and CDR2 is SQIVND (reference sequence). Between the trimmed V and J ends, which lost 4 bases and 3 bases, there was a span of 13 bases. CDR3 length: 15 amino acids. The CDR3 reads CASSTSGFLNQPQHF. The CDR3, as DNA: TGTGCCAGTAGTACATCAGGGTTTCTCAATCAGCCCCAGCATTTT.

The chain carries TRBV10-3 and TRBJ2-6, with D perhaps matching TRBD1 (5 bases). V lost 3 bases, J lost 0 bases, and 12 bases lay in between. There are 17 residues in the CDR3. CDR1 is ENHRY, CDR2 SYGVKD, per germline. The CDR3 spells CAISDLTARSGANVLTF. In DNA, the CDR3 is TGTGCCATCAGTGACTTGACAGCCCGCTCTGGGGCCAACGTCCTGACTTTC.